This entry concerns a single T cell receptor beta chain. The antigen remains unidentified. Treatment here: roughly ten-day PBMC culture with coronavirus spike peptide pools or control peptides (ViraFEST assay). The data stem from a study of vaccination and CD4 T cells after COVID-19. The overall study: Collection of post-COVID samples occurred a median approximately 93 days after diagnosis, spanning a range of 35 to 161.

The Oncomine TCR Beta short-read assay generated sequence data from the DNA of cultured CD4+ T cells. Each CDR3 protein gets one entry after TCRdb re-called the PCR reads with MiXCR. The sample holds about 15,000 distinct CDR3 sequences, 65% to 80% seen once. The TCR comes from a human donor who had recovered from COVID-19. Sequenced sample: CD4+ T cells from blood, cultured in vitro.

The CDR3 here is CASSPPQGSEQFF. The DNA of the CDR3 is TGTGCCAGCAGTCCCCCGCAGGGCAGTGAGCAGTTCTTC. The chain combines TRBV27 with TRBJ2-1, with D maybe TRBD1 (5 bases). The CDR3 runs to 13 residues. Germline loops: CDR1 MNHEY, CDR2 SMNVEV (reference sequence). V shed 5 bases and J shed 9 bases, with 14 bases lying between them.